The 20 T cell receptor beta chains below come from one sample, sequenced in a study of T-cell reconstitution after alpha-beta-depleted transplantation in children. Unique molecular identifiers were incorporated into the prepared TCRbeta library. TCRdb itself ran the PCR reads through MiXCR, one entry per CDR3 protein. This table holds 670,000 or so distinct CDR3 sequences, approximately 14% found once. The sample in question was PBMCs, obtained before TCRalphabeta/CD19-depleted stem cell transplant. The receptors derive from a girl aged 2 to 10 with congenital amegakaryocytic thrombocytopenia, due to receive a stem cell transplant.

The gene calls are TRBV28 and TRBJ1-4; 9 nucleotides agree with TRBD1. This CDR3 has 15 residues. Losses at the gene ends were 6 bases for V and 3 bases for J; bases not matched to a gene: 5. In germline, CDR1 is MDHEN, CDR2 SYDVKM. CDR3 in DNA: TGTGCCAGCAGGCCCGGGACAGGGTCTAATGAAAAACTGTTTTTT. Translated: CASRPGTGSNEKLFF. Filled out from reference TRBV28 and TRBJ1-4, the complete variable domain reads DVKVTQSSRYLVKRTGEKVFLECVQDMDHENMFWYRQDPGLGLRLIYFSYDVKMKEKGDIPEGYSVSREKKERFSLILESASTNQTSMYLCASRPGTGSNEKLFFGSGTQLSVL.

This clonotype was counted ten times or more. This chain uses TRBV10-2 with TRBJ2-5; D is undetermined. V was clipped by 3 bases and J by 5 bases, with 7 bases between them. CDR3 length: 12 residues. Germline V CDR1 and CDR2: WSHSY, SAAADI. The CDR3 here is CASSDTWETQYF. The CDR3 DNA reads as TGCGCCAGCAGTGACACTTGGGAGACCCAGTACTTC.

At least ten counts were recorded for this clonotype. CDR3 region: CSVGNGGSSGEAFF. Here the CDR3 DNA reads TGCAGCGTTGGTAACGGGGGTTCTTCGGGTGAAGCTTTCTTT. The genes are TRBV29-1 and TRBJ1-1; a weak D match, TRBD1 (5 bases). Per the germline V gene, CDR1 is SQVTM and CDR2 is ANQGSEA. The CDR3 is 14 amino acids. V was shortened by 4 bases and J by 7 bases, with 19 bases between the two germline ends.

The genes are TRBV29-1 and TRBJ2-1; TRBD2 matches 13 bases. J lost 4 bases, V lost 6 bases, and 12 bases had no gene match. Germline CDR1 reads SQVTM; CDR2 reads ANQGSEA. The CDR3 is 17 amino acids. The CDR3 sequence: CSVRTGGTSGVYNEQFF. The CDR3 DNA sequence: TGCAGCGTCCGAACGGGGGGGACTAGCGGGGTTTACAATGAGCAGTTCTTC.

This clonotype was observed many times. This chain connects TRBV5-6 to TRBJ1-1; perhaps TRBD1 as D (5 bases). Deletions cut 0 bases from V and 8 bases from J, with 8 bases between. The CDR3 sequence is 12 residues long. Germline assignment: CDR1 SGHDT and CDR2 YYEEEE. The CDR3 loop is CASSLVGGEAFF. The CDR3 nucleotides read TGTGCCAGCAGCTTGGTTGGGGGAGAAGCTTTCTTT.

This clonotype has just a few counts. The V gene is TRBV3-1, the J gene TRBJ2-1; 10 bases match TRBD2. Germline V gene data show CDR1 as LGHDT and CDR2 as YNNKEL (reference sequence). The V and J ends lost 2 bases and 5 bases, in that order; junction bases with no gene match: 12. The CDR3 is 18 amino acids. CDR3 bases: TGTGCCAGCAGCCAACCCGGGGCCCTCCTAGCGGGGGACAATGAGCAGTTCTTC. It specifies CASSQPGALLAGDNEQFF.

This clonotype showed up many times. CDR3: CASSLDGGENTEAFF. As DNA, the CDR3 is TGCGCCAGCAGCTTGGACGGGGGCGAGAACACTGAAGCTTTCTTT. The chain couples TRBV5-1 to TRBJ1-1, with a weak D call TRBD1 (6 bases). The CDR3 consists of 15 residues. V was cut by 0 bases and J by 1 base, with 10 bases left in between. Looked up from germline, CDR1 is SGHRS and CDR2 is YFSETQ.

This clonotype occurred a few times. V is TRBV30 and J is TRBJ1-2; no clear D gene. Germline values: CDR1 GTSNPN, CDR2 SVGIG (reference sequence). CDR3 length: 13 amino acids. V was clipped by 8 bases and J by 4 bases, with 17 bases between them. The DNA for the CDR3 is TGTGCCGTCCAGGAAGACGAGTCCTATGGCTACACCTTC. Translated: CAVQEDESYGYTF.

This clonotype has a single count. This sequence may be a read error, since a much larger clone differs from it by one base. The V call is TRBV20-1, the J call TRBJ2-1, with 10 bases fitting TRBD2. The V gene's germline CDR1 is DFQATT and CDR2 SNEGSKA (reference sequence). This CDR3 region has 16 residues. The DNA of the CDR3 is TGCAGTGCGCCACCATCTAGCGGGAGCTCCTACAATGAGCAGGTCTTC. It specifies CSAPPSSGSSYNEQVF.

There are many counts of this clonotype. The V call is TRBV5-1, the J call TRBJ2-2; 11 bases line up with TRBD2. This CDR3 is 18 amino acids long. CDR1 and CDR2 from the germline V gene are SGHRS and YFSETQ. The trim removed 0 bases at V and 1 base at J, leaving 5 bases unmatched. CDR3 sequence reads: CASSLASGRQKNTGELFF. CDR3 bases: TGCGCCAGCAGCTTGGCTAGCGGGAGGCAAAAGAACACCGGGGAGCTGTTTTTT.

This chain links TRBV5-1 with TRBJ2-3; 9 bases are a match to TRBD2. The CDR3 consists of 16 residues. CDR1 SGHRS and CDR2 YFSETQ come from the germline V gene. Germline trimming cut 3 bases from V and 0 bases from J; bases unmatched to any gene: 5. CDR3 sequence reads: CASSSLAGTSTDTQYF. CDR3 DNA: TGCGCCAGCAGCTCTCTAGCGGGAACAAGCACAGATACGCAGTATTTT.

At least ten counts were recorded for this clonotype. V and J are TRBV3-1 and TRBJ2-7; 7 bases agree with TRBD2. The CDR3 has 15 residues. Germline V gene sequence: CDR1 LGHDT, CDR2 YNNKEL (reference sequence). V lost 3 bases to trimming and J lost 5 bases; unmatched junction nucleotides: 10. The CDR3 coding sequence is TGTGCCAGCAGCCACCAAAGGGGAGGGAGAAACGAGCAGTACTTC. Protein product: CASSHQRGGRNEQYF.

This clonotype was seen repeatedly, ten times or more. At one end the junction does not follow the germline gene, possibly because of a read error. The V and J genes are TRBV5-1 and TRBJ1-2, with a weak D call TRBD1 (5 bases). Germline CDR1 SGHRS, CDR2 YFSETQ. The CDR3 contains 13 residues. CDR3 sequence: CASSLGRDYGYTF. As DNA, the CDR3 is TGTGCCAGCAGTTTGGGGCGGGACTATGGCTACACCTTC. The full variable domain, in which reference TRBV5-1 and TRBJ1-2 provide the parts outside the CDR3, is KAGVTQTPRYLIKTRGQQVTLSCSPISGHRSVSWYQQTPGQGLQFLFEYFSETQRNKGNFPGRFSGRQFSNSRSEMNVSTLELGDSALYLCASSLGRDYGYTFGSGTRLTVV.

There are a few counts of this clonotype. The genes are TRBV7-8 and TRBJ2-7; perhaps TRBD2 as D (5 bases). V was shortened by 3 bases and J by 9 bases, with 24 bases between the two germline ends. Looked up from germline, CDR1 is SGHVS and CDR2 is FQNEAQ. This CDR3 is 16 amino acids long. Here the CDR3 DNA reads TGTGCCAGCAGCTTCGAAGCGCGGGCCTCGGAGAACGGGCAGTACTTC. It yields the protein CASSFEARASENGQYF.

The sample holds many counts of this clonotype. The V and J genes are TRBV12-3 or TRBV12-4 and TRBJ2-2; TRBD2 aligns across 12 bases. Trimming removed 5 bases from V and 4 bases from J; junction bases left unmatched: 5. The CDR3 is made up of 16 amino acids. The CDR3 nucleotides are TGTGCCAGCAGTCCACTAGCGGGAGGCACCACCGGGGAGCTGTTTTTT. This gives the protein CASSPLAGGTTGELFF.

This clonotype was recorded at least ten times. The chain couples TRBV5-1 to TRBJ1-3; TRBD1 agrees at 10 bases. The CDR3 runs to 18 residues. V shed 4 bases and J 4 bases; nucleotides not matched to a gene: 14. Germline loops: CDR1 SGHRS, CDR2 YFSETQ. CDR3 in DNA: TGCGCCAGCAGCAAATTCCGGGACAGGGGAGCGGCCGGAAACACCATATATTTT. It encodes CASSKFRDRGAAGNTIYF.

For the CDR3, the DNA is TGTGCCAGCCGTCTACCCCGGACAGGGCCTCCAAAACTGTTTTTT. It yields the protein CASRLPRTGPPKLFF. The V and J genes are TRBV6-5 and TRBJ1-4, with 8 bases identical to TRBD1. The V gene end was trimmed by 8 bases and the J gene end by 10 bases; junction bases not matched to a gene: 15. The CDR3 totals 15 residues. Germline V CDR1 and CDR2: MNHEY, SVGAGI.

This clonotype was seen repeatedly, ten times or more. This chain joins TRBV12-3 or TRBV12-4 and TRBJ2-7, with 10 bases that match TRBD2. V was pared by 7 bases and J by 4 bases, with 16 bases of the junction left unmatched. This CDR3 spans 17 amino acids. The CDR3 nucleotides are TGTGCCAGCAACCGATCTAGCGGGAGAAGTCCTGTTTACGAGCAGTACTTC. Translation: CASNRSSGRSPVYEQYF.

In this sample, this clonotype turned up many times. The genes are TRBV20-1 and TRBJ1-2; D might be TRBD1 (6 bases). Germline-derived CDR1 and CDR2 are DFQATT and SNEGSKA (reference sequence). The CDR3 consists of 14 residues. V was trimmed by 5 bases and J by 7 bases, leaving 20 bases between them. CDR3 loop: CSAGGNRDGVGYTF. CDR3 DNA: TGCAGTGCTGGGGGGAACAGGGATGGGGTTGGCTACACCTTC.

This clonotype was counted many times. The CDR3 sequence: CASSFRGAQTQYF. The CDR3 bases are TGTGCCAGCAGTTTTAGAGGCGCGCAGACCCAGTACTTC. The chain has TRBV12-3 or TRBV12-4 and TRBJ2-5; no definite D call. V lost 3 bases and J 6 bases, leaving 11 bases between the germline ends. The CDR3 extends over 13 amino acids.